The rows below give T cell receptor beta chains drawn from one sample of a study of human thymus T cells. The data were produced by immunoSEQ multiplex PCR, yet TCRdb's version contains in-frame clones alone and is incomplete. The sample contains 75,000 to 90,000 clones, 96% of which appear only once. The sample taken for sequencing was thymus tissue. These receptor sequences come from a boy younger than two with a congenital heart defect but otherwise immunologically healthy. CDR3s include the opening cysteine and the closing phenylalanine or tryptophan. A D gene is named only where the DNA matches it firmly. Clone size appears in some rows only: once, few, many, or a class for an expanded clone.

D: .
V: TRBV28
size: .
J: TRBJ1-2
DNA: TGTGCCAGCAGTTTAAGAAGCTATGGCTACACCTTC
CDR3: CASSLRSYGYTF

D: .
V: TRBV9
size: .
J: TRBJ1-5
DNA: TGTGCCAGCAGCAGGGGAATTCATCAGCCCCAGCATTTT
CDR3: CASSRGIHQPQHF

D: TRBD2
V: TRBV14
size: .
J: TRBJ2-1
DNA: TGTGCCAGCAGCCAAGATCAGGCTAGCGGGACCGCAAAGACCTCCTACAATGAGCAGTTCTTC
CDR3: CASSQDQASGTAKTSYNEQFF

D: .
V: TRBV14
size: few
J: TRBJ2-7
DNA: TGTGCCAGCAGCCAAGATGGGTACGAGCAGTACTTC
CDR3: CASSQDGYEQYF

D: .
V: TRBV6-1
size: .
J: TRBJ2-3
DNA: TGTGCCAGCAGTTCCGATGGTGGGGGCCCCGATACGCAGTATTTT
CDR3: CASSSDGGGPDTQYF

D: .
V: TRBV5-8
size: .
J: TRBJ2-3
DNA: TGTGCCAGCTCGGTGGTAGATACGCAGTATTTT
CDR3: CASSVVDTQYF

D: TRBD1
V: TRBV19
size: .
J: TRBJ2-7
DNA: TGTGCCAGTAGTCTCGAGCCCGGGACAGGTACCTACGAGCAGTACTTC
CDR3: CASSLEPGTGTYEQYF

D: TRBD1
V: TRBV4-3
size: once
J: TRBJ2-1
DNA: TGCGCCAGCAGTTTGGACGGGACAGGGGCACATGAGCAGTTCTTC
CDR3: CASSLDGTGAHEQFF

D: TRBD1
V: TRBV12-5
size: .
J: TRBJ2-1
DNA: TGTGCTAGTGGTTCCCCCCGGACAGGGAGATGGCTACTCTCCTACAATGAGCAGTTCTTC
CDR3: CASGSPRTGRWLLSYNEQFF

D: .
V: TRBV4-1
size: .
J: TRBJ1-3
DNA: TGCGCCAGCAGCCCGTCATGGGTACACAAGTACTCTGGAAACACCATATATTTT
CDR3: CASSPSWVHKYSGNTIYF

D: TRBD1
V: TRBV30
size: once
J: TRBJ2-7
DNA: TGTGCCTGGAGTACGAGGACAGGGGGTTTTTACGAGCAGTACTTC
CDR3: CAWSTRTGGFYEQYF

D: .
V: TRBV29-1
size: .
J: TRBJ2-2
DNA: TGCAGCGTTGCTAGCCTTTACACCGGGGAGCTGTTTTTT
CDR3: CSVASLYTGELFF

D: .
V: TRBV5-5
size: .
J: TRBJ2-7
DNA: TGTGCCAGCAGCGTCCGACGGCAGGGTGTCTACGAGCAGTACTTC
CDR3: CASSVRRQGVYEQYF

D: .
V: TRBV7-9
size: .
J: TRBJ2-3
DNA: TGTGCCAGCAGCTTAACGCCCGTTACGGGGTGGGATACGCAGTATTTT
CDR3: CASSLTPVTGWDTQYF

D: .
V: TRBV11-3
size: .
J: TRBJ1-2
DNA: TGTGCCAGCAGCTTTTACGGCAGTGGGGACACCTTC
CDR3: CASSFYGSGDTF

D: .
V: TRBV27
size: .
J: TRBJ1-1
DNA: TGTGCCAGCAGTTTAGTTGAAGCTTTCTTT
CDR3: CASSLVEAFF

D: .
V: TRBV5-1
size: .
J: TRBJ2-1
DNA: TGCGCCAGCAGCTTTTTCTTTAGACAAGGAGCAAACAATGAGCAGTTCTTC
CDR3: CASSFFFRQGANNEQFF

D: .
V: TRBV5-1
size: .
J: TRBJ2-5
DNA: TGCGCCAGCAGCTTGAGGAGGGTTGGGTTCGGAGAGACCCAGTACTTC
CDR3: CASSLRRVGFGETQYF

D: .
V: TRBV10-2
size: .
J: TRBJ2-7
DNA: TGCGCCAGCAGCGTCCCCCGGAGGTTTAGCGGCAGCTCCTACGAGCAGTACTTC
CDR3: CASSVPRRFSGSSYEQYF

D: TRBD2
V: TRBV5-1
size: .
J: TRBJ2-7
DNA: TGCGCCAGCAGCTTGGTAGCAGGGGGCATAGGGACTAGCGGGGTCATCCCCTCCTACGAGCAGTACTTC
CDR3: CASSLVAGGIGTSGVIPSYEQYF

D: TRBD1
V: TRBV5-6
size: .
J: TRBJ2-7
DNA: TGTGCCAGCAGCACCCCAGACAGGGACGAGCAGTACTTC
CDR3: CASSTPDRDEQYF

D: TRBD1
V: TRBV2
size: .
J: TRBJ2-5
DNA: TGTGCCAGCAGTCTCCGGGACAGAGAAGAGACCCAGTACTTC
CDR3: CASSLRDREETQYF

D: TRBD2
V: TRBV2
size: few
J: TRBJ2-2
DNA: TGTGCCGGAAATAGCGGGAGCGGCACCGGGGAGCTGTTTTTT
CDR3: CAGNSGSGTGELFF

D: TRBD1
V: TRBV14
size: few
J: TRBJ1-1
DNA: TGTGCCAGCAGCGAGGACAGGGGTAGGAACACTGAAGCTTTCTTT
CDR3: CASSEDRGRNTEAFF

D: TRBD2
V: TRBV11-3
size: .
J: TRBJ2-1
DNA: TGTGCCAGCATGCTAGCGGGGGGGCAGTACAATGAGCAGTTCTTC
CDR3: CASMLAGGQYNEQFF

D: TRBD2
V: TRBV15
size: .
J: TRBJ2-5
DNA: TGTGCCACCTCGAGACTAGCGGGGGAAGAGACCCAGTACTTC
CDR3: CATSRLAGEETQYF

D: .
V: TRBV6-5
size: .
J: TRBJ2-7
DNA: TGTGCCAGCAGTTACCCCCCGCTTTCCTACGAGCAGTACTTC
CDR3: CASSYPPLSYEQYF

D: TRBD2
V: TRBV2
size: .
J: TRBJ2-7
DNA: TGTGCCAGCAGTGAAAGCGGGGGGGCAGCCGAGCAGTACTTC
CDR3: CASSESGGAAEQYF

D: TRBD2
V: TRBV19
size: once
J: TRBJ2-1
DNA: TGTGCCAGTAGTGTCCCGAGGACTAGCGGGAGTCATAGAGAGCAGTTCTTC
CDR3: CASSVPRTSGSHREQFF

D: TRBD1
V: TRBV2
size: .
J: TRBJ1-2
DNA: TGTGCCAGCAGTGAGAGGGACAGATCCTACTATGGCTACACCTTC
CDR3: CASSERDRSYYGYTF

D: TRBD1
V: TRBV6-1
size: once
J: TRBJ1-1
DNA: TGTGCCAGCAGTGGATCAGGGGGAGGGTCAACTGAAGCTTTCTTT
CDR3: CASSGSGGGSTEAFF

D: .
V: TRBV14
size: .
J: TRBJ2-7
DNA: TGTGCCAGCAGCCCGAGGTCTCTTAACTACGAGCAGTACTTC
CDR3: CASSPRSLNYEQYF

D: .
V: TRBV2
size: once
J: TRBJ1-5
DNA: TGTGCCAGCAGTCGGCGGGGGCGAGGTGCCAGCTATCAGCCCCAGCATTTT
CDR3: CASSRRGRGASYQPQHF

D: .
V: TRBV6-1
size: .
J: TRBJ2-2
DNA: TGTGCCAGCCGACGGTGTCGCCTTCAAACCGGGGAGCTGTTTTTT
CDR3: CASRRCRLQTGELFF

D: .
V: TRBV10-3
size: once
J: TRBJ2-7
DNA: TGTGCTATCAGTAAGGGGGGACAGCGAGTCTACGAGCAGTACTTC
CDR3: CAISKGGQRVYEQYF

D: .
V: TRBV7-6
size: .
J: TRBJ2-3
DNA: TGTGCCAGCAGCTTAATAAGGCCAGATACGCAGTATTTT
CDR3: CASSLIRPDTQYF

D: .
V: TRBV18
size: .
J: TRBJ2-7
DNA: TGTGCCAGCTCACCGGGGGTTACCTACGAGCAGTACTTC
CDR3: CASSPGVTYEQYF

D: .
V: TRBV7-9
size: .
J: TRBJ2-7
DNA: TGTGCCAGCAGCCCGACAGCCGGACAGTTTCCCTACGAGCAGTACTTC
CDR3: CASSPTAGQFPYEQYF

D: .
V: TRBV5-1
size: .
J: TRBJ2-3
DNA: TGCGCCAGCAGACCTAGGGTAGGGGAGAGCACAGATACGCAGTATTTT
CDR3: CASRPRVGESTDTQYF

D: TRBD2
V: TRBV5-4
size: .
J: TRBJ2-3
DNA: TGTGCCAGCAGCTCCATTGAACTAGCGGGGGACACAGATACGCAGTATTTT
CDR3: CASSSIELAGDTDTQYF

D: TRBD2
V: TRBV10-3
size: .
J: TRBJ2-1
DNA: TGTGCCACTCATAAGGCGGGAGGAAGGTTAAATGAGCAGTTCTTC
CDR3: CATHKAGGRLNEQFF

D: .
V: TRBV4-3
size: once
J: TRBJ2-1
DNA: TGCGCCAGCAGCCAAGAACCGTTCGGTAGCAAGGGAAAATACAATGAGCAGTTCTTC
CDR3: CASSQEPFGSKGKYNEQFF

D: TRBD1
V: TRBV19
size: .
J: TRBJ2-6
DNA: TGTGCCAGTAGTACGCCTATAACGGGACAGGGAGACCCCTCGGGAGGGGCCAACGTCCTGACTTTC
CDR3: CASSTPITGQGDPSGGANVLTF

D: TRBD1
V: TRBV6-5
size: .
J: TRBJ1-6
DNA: TGTGCCAGCAGTTACTTGACAGGGAAGGATTCACCCCTCCACTTT
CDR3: CASSYLTGKDSPLHF

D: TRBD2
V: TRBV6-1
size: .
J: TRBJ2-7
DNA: TGTGCCAGCAGTGGGGGGAGGGTCGTCTTC
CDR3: CASSGGRVVF

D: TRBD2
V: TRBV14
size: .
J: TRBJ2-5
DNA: TGTGCCAGCAGCCAAGGCTCCGGGGGGGTGCTCCAAGAGACCCAGTACTTC
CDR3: CASSQGSGGVLQETQYF

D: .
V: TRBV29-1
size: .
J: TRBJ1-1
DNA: TGCAGCGTTGGGTCGACGAACACTGAAGCTTTCTTT
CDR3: CSVGSTNTEAFF

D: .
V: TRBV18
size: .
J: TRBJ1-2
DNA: TGTGCCAGCTCGTCAAACTTCGCCCGGTCAAACCCAATCTATGGCTACACCTTC
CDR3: CASSSNFARSNPIYGYTF

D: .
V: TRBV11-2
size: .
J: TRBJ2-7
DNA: TGTGCCAGCACCCCGGTGGGGCCAGAGCGCTACGAGCAGTACTTC
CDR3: CASTPVGPERYEQYF

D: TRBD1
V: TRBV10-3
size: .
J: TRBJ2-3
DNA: TGTGCCATCAGTGAACGACAGGGGTTAGATACGCAGTATTTT
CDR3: CAISERQGLDTQYF